This is a list of T cell receptor beta chains from one sample in a study of blood T cell repertoires in COVID-19. Clones were read by immunoSEQ multiplex PCR, and TCRdb kept only the in-frame ones, dropping some. Among roughly 40,000 clones listed, 85% were seen once. Sequencing was done on a sample of peripheral blood. Source of these receptors: a woman in her 70s in a cohort sampled during active COVID-19. Both conserved end residues are part of each CDR3. Fields, in order: D gene, J gene, V gene, clone size, CDR3 protein, CDR3 DNA. D genes are given only for firm matches. For some rows the clone size is stated as once, few or many, or as a class when expanded; others skip it.

.,TRBJ2-7,TRBV7-8,.,CASSRAPEQYF,TGTGCCAGCAGCCGAGCCCCGGAGCAGTACTTC
TRBD1,TRBJ2-1,TRBV5-1,.,CASSLWQGAINEQFF,TGCGCCAGCAGCTTATGGCAGGGGGCGATAAATGAGCAGTTCTTC
TRBD1,TRBJ1-1,TRBV10-3,once,CAISESRGLNEAFF,TGTGCCATCAGTGAGTCGAGGGGGCTCAATGAAGCTTTCTTT
TRBD2,TRBJ2-7,TRBV5-4,.,CASSWVGGGRAYEQYF,TGTGCCAGCAGCTGGGTGGGAGGCGGGAGGGCCTACGAGCAGTACTTC
.,TRBJ1-3,TRBV18,.,CASSPSQASSGNTIYF,TGTGCCAGCTCACCATCACAGGCTAGCTCTGGAAACACCATATATTTT
.,TRBJ2-7,TRBV3-1/TRBV3-2,.,CASSQEPREQYF,TGTGCCAGCAGCCAAGAACCGAGGGAGCAGTACTTC
.,TRBJ1-1,TRBV6-6,.,CACGGALTEAFF,TGTGCCTGTGGGGGGGCGCTAACTGAAGCTTTCTTT
.,TRBJ1-6,TRBV5-1,.,CASKEGGGNSPLHF,TGCGCCAGCAAGGAGGGAGGAGGGAATTCACCCCTCCACTTT
.,TRBJ2-5,TRBV18,.,CASSTRANKETQYF,TGTGCCAGCTCGACGAGGGCGAACAAAGAGACCCAGTACTTC
TRBD2,TRBJ2-7,TRBV3-1/TRBV3-2,.,CASSQPTGTSRSYEQYF,TGTGCCAGCAGCCAACCTACCGGGACTAGCCGTTCCTACGAGCAGTACTTC
TRBD1,TRBJ1-1,TRBV10-3,.,CASKGTENTEAFF,TGTGCCTCCAAAGGGACAGAGAACACTGAAGCTTTCTTT
TRBD2,TRBJ2-7,TRBV7-9,.,CASSLSTGLASGEQYF,TGTGCCAGCAGCTTATCTACGGGACTAGCTAGTGGTGAGCAGTACTTC
.,TRBJ2-7,TRBV6-6,.,CASSYWAGEQYF,TGTGCCAGCAGTTACTGGGCAGGGGAGCAGTACTTC
.,TRBJ2-7,TRBV11-2,.,CASSLTLSSYEQYF,TGTGCCAGCAGCTTAACCTTGAGCTCCTACGAGCAGTACTTC
.,TRBJ2-5,TRBV21-1,.,CASSKARQTSQETQYF,TGTGCCAGCAGCAAAGCGAGACAGACAAGTCAAGAGACCCAGTACTTC
TRBD1,TRBJ1-3,TRBV3-1/TRBV3-2,.,CASSQVYLLLGQDSGNTIYF,TGTGCCAGCAGCCAAGTCTACCTTTTACTGGGACAGGACTCTGGAAACACCATATATTTT
.,TRBJ1-1,TRBV29-1,.,CSVEVAAGLTEAFF,TGCAGCGTTGAAGTTGCGGCGGGACTGACTGAAGCTTTCTTT
.,TRBJ2-5,TRBV2,.,CASSNRGLKETQYF,TGTGCCAGCAGTAATCGGGGTTTGAAGGAGACCCAGTACTTC
.,TRBJ2-7,TRBV27,.,CASRGPPSYEQYF,TGTGCCAGCCGGGGTCCCCCTTCCTACGAGCAGTACTTC
TRBD2,TRBJ2-4,TRBV4-1,.,CASSQPLASGANIQYF,TGCGCCAGCAGCCAACCCCTGGCTAGCGGAGCAAACATTCAGTACTTC
TRBD2,TRBJ2-5,TRBV5-1,.,CASSPTSGRPGAQYF,TGCGCCAGCAGCCCGACTAGCGGGAGGCCGGGGGCCCAGTACTTC
.,TRBJ2-1,TRBV12-5,.,CASGLADGGSYNEQFF,TGTGCTAGTGGTTTGGCGGACGGAGGCTCCTACAATGAGCAGTTCTTC
.,TRBJ1-5,TRBV28,.,CASSDDAGAGNQPQHF,TGTGCCAGCAGTGATGACGCAGGGGCAGGCAATCAGCCCCAGCATTTT
.,TRBJ1-1,TRBV27,once,CASSLSSTWREAFF,TGTGCCAGCAGTTTATCCTCCACGTGGCGGGAAGCTTTCTTT
TRBD2,TRBJ2-3,TRBV2,.,CASSEGGLAGGDTQYF,TGTGCCAGCAGTGAAGGGGGGCTAGCGGGAGGAGATACGCAGTATTTT
TRBD1,TRBJ1-1,TRBV28,few,CASSFTTGGSEAFF,TGTGCCAGCAGTTTTACAACAGGGGGCTCTGAAGCTTTCTTT
.,TRBJ2-5,TRBV7-8,few,CASSLAGGQETQYF,TGTGCCAGCAGCTTAGCAGGGGGCCAAGAGACCCAGTACTTC
.,TRBJ1-1,TRBV6-5,.,CASSHRRTDTEAFF,TGTGCCAGCAGTCACCGACGGACAGACACTGAAGCTTTCTTT
.,TRBJ2-2,TRBV3-1/TRBV3-2,.,CASSQDLNTGELFF,TGTGCCAGCAGCCAAGATTTAAACACCGGGGAGCTGTTTTTT
.,TRBJ1-1,TRBV3-1/TRBV3-2,.,CASSQPQGTEAFF,TGTGCCAGCAGCCAACCACAGGGAACGGAAGCTTTCTTT
.,TRBJ1-2,TRBV5-1,once,CASSLPGTPYGYTF,TGCGCCAGCAGCTTACCCGGGACACCTTATGGCTACACCTTC
TRBD2,TRBJ2-1,TRBV3-1/TRBV3-2,.,CASSQDPAGVGFYEQFF,TGTGCCAGCAGCCAAGATCCGGCGGGAGTAGGTTTCTATGAGCAGTTCTTC
.,TRBJ2-1,TRBV4-1,.,CASSEAAGPLDEQFF,TGCGCCAGCAGCGAAGCCGCGGGACCCCTTGATGAGCAGTTCTTC
TRBD1,TRBJ1-5,TRBV6-5,.,CASMRGGYSNQPQHF,TGTGCCAGCATGAGAGGGGGCTATAGCAATCAGCCCCAGCATTTT
.,TRBJ2-7,TRBV11-2,.,CASRLRSSGYEQYF,TGTGCCAGCAGATTAAGGTCCAGCGGCTACGAGCAGTACTTC
TRBD1,TRBJ2-7,TRBV25-1,.,CASSSRGTGTHEQYF,TGTGCCAGCAGTTCCAGAGGGACAGGGACCCACGAGCAGTACTTC
.,TRBJ1-2,TRBV18,.,CASQGGRTSNYGYTF,TGTGCCAGCCAGGGAGGCCGTACTTCTAACTATGGCTACACCTTC
.,TRBJ1-1,TRBV19,.,CASSIDDTDKTFF,TGTGCCAGTAGTATAGATGATACGGACAAAACTTTCTTT
TRBD1,TRBJ1-2,TRBV30,.,CAWTRQGTDYGYTF,TGTGCCTGGACCCGACAGGGGACGGACTATGGCTACACCTTC
.,TRBJ2-1,TRBV7-2,.,CASSLMSHEQFF,TGTGCCAGCAGCTTAATGTCTCATGAGCAGTTCTTC
.,TRBJ1-5,TRBV27,.,CASSLSSPGQFSNQPQHF,TGTGCCAGCAGTTTATCATCCCCTGGACAGTTTAGCAATCAGCCCCAGCATTTT
TRBD1,TRBJ2-2,TRBV5-1,.,CASSPDRAAGELFF,TGCGCCAGCAGCCCGGACAGGGCAGCCGGGGAGCTGTTTTTT
.,TRBJ2-3,TRBV18,.,CASSPGSTDTQYF,TGTGCCAGCTCTCCGGGTAGCACAGATACGCAGTATTTT
TRBD1,TRBJ1-4,TRBV18,.,CASSPSQGANEKLFF,TGTGCCAGCTCACCTTCACAGGGGGCTAATGAAAAACTGTTTTTT
.,TRBJ2-5,TRBV5-4,.,CASSLVQGTETQYF,TGTGCCAGCAGCTTGGTGCAGGGGACAGAGACCCAGTACTTC
.,TRBJ1-1,TRBV7-3,.,CASSLHSDTEAFF,TGTGCCAGCAGCTTACATTCGGACACTGAAGCTTTCTTT
TRBD1,TRBJ1-1,TRBV4-1,few,CASSHETGDTEAFF,TGCGCCAGCAGCCACGAAACAGGGGACACTGAAGCTTTCTTT
TRBD1,TRBJ1-1,TRBV10-3,.,CAIRPGQGTGVRIHEAFF,TGTGCCATCAGACCGGGACAGGGGACTGGGGTACGTATCCATGAAGCTTTCTTT
.,TRBJ1-2,TRBV19,.,CASSTAPTLQRAYTF,TGTGCCAGTAGTACAGCGCCAACCCTACAGAGGGCCTACACCTTC
.,TRBJ2-7,TRBV7-2,.,CASSLLDGTYEQYF,TGTGCCAGCAGCTTACTGGACGGGACCTACGAGCAGTACTTC
TRBD1,TRBJ1-3,TRBV2,.,CASSDRVGFYSGNTIYF,TGTGCCAGCAGCGACAGGGTTGGCTTTTATTCTGGAAACACCATATATTTT
TRBD2,TRBJ2-3,TRBV7-2,.,CASSLGGGTSPTDQYF,TGTGCCAGCAGCTTAGGAGGAGGGACTAGTCCCACCGATCAGTATTTT
.,TRBJ1-4,TRBV4-1,.,CASSQDISATNEKLFF,TGCGCCAGCAGCCAAGATATTAGTGCAACTAATGAAAAACTGTTTTTT
.,TRBJ1-3,TRBV28,.,CASTPGGARAGNTIYF,TGTGCCAGCACCCCCGGCGGGGCCAGGGCCGGAAACACCATATATTTT
.,TRBJ2-2,TRBV29-1,.,CSVRTTGELFF,TGCAGCGTTAGGACTACCGGGGAGCTGTTTTTT